This T cell receptor beta chain was found in a study of cytomegalovirus exposure and HLA in healthy donors. The study's findings and limits: Presence/absence analyses supposed approximately even sequencing depth among donors.

A remark on this clone: Its matching antigen is unknown.

Researchers ran the PCR with 60 Vbeta and 13 Jbeta primers. The assay was immunoSEQ multiplex PCR, and TCRdb's table has in-frame clones only and misses some. The sample carries 75,000 to 100,000 clones, over 65% recorded once. CDR3 size: 14 residues. Germline lookup yields CDR1 MNHEY and CDR2 SMNVEV (reference sequence). V was trimmed by 0 bases and J by 7 bases, leaving 9 bases between them. The receptor's source is a middle-aged man in good health and CMV-seronegative. Material: PBMCs. The chain carries TRBV27 and TRBJ2-2; no definite D call. The CDR3 sequence is CASSLSPIRGELFF. CDR3 nucleotide sequence: TGTGCCAGCAGTTTATCACCTATCCGCGGGGAGCTGTTTTTT.